Described below is a single T cell receptor (beta chain) sequence and its context. This sample was taken from a study of blood T cell repertoires in COVID-19. The overall study: Donors in the United States, Italy and Spain gave samples during acute or convalescent COVID-19. Sources were T cells, B-cell-depleted T cells, or PBMCs; the material itself was cDNA or gDNA.

Trimming at V came to 4 bases and at J to 2 bases, leaving 7 bases not matched to a gene. The CDR3 has 15 amino acids. Germline loops: CDR1 SGHDT, CDR2 YYEEEE. Per the authors' pipeline: Using reference gene primer amplification, nucleated cell counts were estimated. Sequencing was performed with immunoSEQ multiplex PCR; in TCRdb, only in-frame clones are kept and a portion is missing. The V and J calls and clone size come from that table; D and trimming were worked out from the DNA. The sample includes roughly 140,000 clones, about 91% of them seen just once. The genes are TRBV5-6 and TRBJ2-3; 7 bases match TRBD2. This TCR derives from a human donor in a cohort sampled during active COVID-19. The sample taken for sequencing was peripheral blood. The CDR3 coding sequence is TGTGCCAGCAGCCGGCTAGCGGCAGACACAGATACGCAGTATTTT. Its translation is CASSRLAADTDTQYF.